Below, 29 T cell receptor beta chains from the same sample are listed, as sequenced in a study of blood T cells in healthy people across ages. The authors ran a second PCR of 7 to 11 cycles using a sample-barcoded 5' primer and a J-beta primer mix. One entry per CDR3 protein, called by TCRdb with MiXCR from the 5' RACE reads. The table lists about 1 million distinct CDR3 sequences, under 45% of them singletons. The sequenced sample was blood. Receptor source: a woman aged 55-69 years in good health.

The V and J genes are TRBV6-6 and TRBJ2-5, with 7 bases identical to TRBD1. The CDR3 extends over 14 amino acids. Trimming took 6 bases from V and 5 from J; bases not matched to a gene: 9. Germline V gene sequence: CDR1 MNHNY, CDR2 SVGAGI (reference sequence). The CDR3: CASSPTGMQETQYF. DNA of the CDR3: TGTGCCAGCAGCCCGACAGGGATGCAGGAGACCCAGTACTTC.

This clonotype was counted a few times. This chain links TRBV11-2 with TRBJ2-1; 14 bases are a match to TRBD2. Germline trimming cut 6 bases from V and 6 bases from J; bases unmatched to any gene: 10. The CDR3 consists of 17 residues. Germline CDR1 is SGHAT and CDR2 is FQNNGV. The CDR3: CASRRAGGTSGSNEQFF. The CDR3, as DNA: TGTGCCAGCAGGAGGGCAGGGGGGACTAGCGGGAGCAATGAGCAGTTCTTC.

The chain uses TRBV11-3 and TRBJ2-7; 8 bases are a match to TRBD2. Germline CDR1 and CDR2: SGHNT and YENEEA. The trim removed 7 bases at V and 4 bases at J, leaving 12 bases unmatched. The CDR3 extends over 15 amino acids. In DNA, the CDR3 is TGTGCCAGCAACTTCGGCGGGGCGGGAGGTTACGAGCAGTACTTC. As protein: CASNFGGAGGYEQYF. Complete variable domain (other parts from reference TRBV11-3 and TRBJ2-7): EAGVVQSPRYKIIEKKQPVAFWCNPISGHNTLYWYLQNLGQGPELLIRYENEEAVDDSQLPKDRFSAERLKGVDSTLKIQPAELGDSAVYLCASNFGGAGGYEQYFGPGTRLTVT.

Only a few counts were recorded for this clonotype. The chain uses TRBV2 and TRBJ2-1, with 7 bases aligning to TRBD2. V was pared by 5 bases and J by 6 bases, with 4 bases of the junction left unmatched. This CDR3 comprises 13 residues. Looked up from germline, CDR1 is SNHLY and CDR2 is FYNNEI. This CDR3 reads CASSRLAGNEQFF. In nucleotides, the CDR3 is TGTGCCAGCAGTAGACTAGCTGGCAATGAGCAGTTCTTC. Variable domain in full (rest from reference TRBV2 and TRBJ2-1): EPEVTQTPSHQVTQMGQEVILRCVPISNHLYFYWYRQILGQKVEFLVSFYNNEISEKSEIFDDQFSVERPDGSNFTLKIRSTKLEDSAMYFCASSRLAGNEQFFGPGTRLTVL.

This clonotype was seen at least ten times. The chain couples TRBV6-5 to TRBJ2-7, with 9 nucleotides matching TRBD1. In germline, CDR1 is MNHEY, CDR2 SVGAGI. The J segment lost 5 bases and the V segment lost 5 bases, leaving 4 bases of the junction unmatched. CDR3 length: 13 amino acids. In DNA form, the CDR3 reads TGTGCCAGCAGTCTGGGACAGGGCCACGAGCAGTACTTC. It is translated as CASSLGQGHEQYF.

This clonotype was counted between two and nine times. The chain links TRBV7-9 to TRBJ1-5; unclear D gene. This CDR3 comprises 13 residues. Germline V gene lookup returns CDR1 SEHNR and CDR2 FQNEAQ (reference sequence). V was cut by 5 bases and J by 3 bases, with 8 bases left in between. CDR3 amino acids: CASSHGHNQPQHF. CDR3 coding DNA: TGTGCCAGCAGCCATGGTCACAATCAGCCCCAGCATTTT.

J is TRBJ2-3 and V is TRBV5-6; D perhaps matches TRBD1 (5 bases). The germline V and J ends were trimmed by 0 bases and 6 bases, with 14 bases remaining between them. This CDR3 is built from 15 residues. CDR1 and CDR2 (germline): SGHDT, YYEEEE. CDR3 coding DNA: TGTGCCAGCAGCTTGGACAGGAGCAAGGTGGATACGCAGTATTTT. It is translated as CASSLDRSKVDTQYF.

This clonotype has only a few counts. The chain joins TRBV29-1 to TRBJ2-7, with 8 bases lining up with TRBD2. J lost 3 bases, V lost 1 base, and 5 bases had no gene match. Germline V CDR1 and CDR2: SQVTM, ANQGSEA. The CDR3 runs 14 residues. The CDR3: CSVEGAGGLYEQYF. CDR3 DNA sequence: TGCAGCGTTGAAGGTGCGGGGGGACTCTACGAGCAGTACTTC.

V usage is TRBV7-6 and J usage is TRBJ2-1; 7 bases map to TRBD2. V trimming: 6 bases; J trimming: 5 bases; junction bases outside the gene matches: 10. The CDR3 spans 15 residues. Germline values: CDR1 SGHVS, CDR2 FNYEAQ. The CDR3 DNA is TGTGCCAGCAGGGGAGGGGTTTTTGGAAACAATGAGCAGTTCTTC. Its translation: CASRGGVFGNNEQFF.

This clonotype was seen only a few times. The CDR3: CASSPMTERMETQYF. As DNA, the CDR3 is TGTGCCAGCAGTCCGATGACGGAGCGAATGGAGACCCAGTACTTC. This sequence joins TRBV28 and TRBJ2-5; D is unresolved. Per the germline V gene, CDR1 is MDHEN and CDR2 is SYDVKM. The CDR3 sequence is 15 residues long. With 5 bases removed from V and 5 bases from J, the gap between germline ends came to 18 bases.

The table lists this clonotype with a few counts. The gene calls are TRBV7-9 and TRBJ1-1, with TRBD1 matching over 9 bases. This CDR3 has 15 amino acids. V was clipped by 0 bases and J by 3 bases; unmatched bases: 2. Germline values: CDR1 SEHNR, CDR2 FQNEAQ (reference sequence). CDR3 amino acids: CASSLAGTGHTEAFF. In DNA form, the CDR3 reads TGTGCCAGCAGCTTAGCCGGGACAGGGCACACTGAAGCTTTCTTT. Based on the CDR3 plus reference TRBV7-9 and TRBJ1-1, the full variable domain is DTGVSQNPRHKITKRGQNVTFRCDPISEHNRLYWYRQTLGQGPEFLTYFQNEAQLEKSRLLSDRFSAERPKGSFSTLEIQRTEQGDSAMYLCASSLAGTGHTEAFFGQGTRLTVV.

In this sample, this clonotype turned up once. V gene TRBV5-1 combines with J gene TRBJ2-1; the match to TRBD2 covers 8 bases. Unmatched junction bases numbered 9, after V lost 0 bases and J lost 7 bases. Germline assignment: CDR1 SGHRS and CDR2 YFSETQ. The CDR3 covers 16 residues. The CDR3 region is CASSLGGLVTVNEQFF. The CDR3 DNA reads TGCGCCAGCAGCTTGGGGGGACTAGTGACCGTTAATGAGCAGTTCTTC.

The V call is TRBV12-3 or TRBV12-4, the J call TRBJ1-6, with D possibly matching TRBD1 (5 bases). The CDR3 extends over 17 amino acids. Deletions cut 8 bases from V and 12 bases from J, with 29 bases between. Here the CDR3 DNA reads TGTGCCAGCGGCTTTTCCCGGGGGGGTAGTTTTACGAAACCCCTCCACTTT. Translation: CASGFSRGGSFTKPLHF.

This clonotype has at least ten counts. This chain links TRBV27 with TRBJ2-3, with D unclear. Deletions cut 1 base from V and 6 bases from J, with 2 bases between. Germline values: CDR1 MNHEY, CDR2 SMNVEV (reference sequence). The CDR3 is 11 residues long. In nucleotides, the CDR3 is TGTGCCAGCAGTTTATTTGATACGCAGTATTTT. Protein sequence: CASSLFDTQYF.

J is TRBJ2-7 and V is TRBV27; 7 bases are a match to TRBD1. Germline V gene lookup returns CDR1 MNHEY and CDR2 SMNVEV (reference sequence). Trimming at V came to 3 bases and at J to 3 bases, leaving 5 bases not matched to a gene. This CDR3 spans 14 amino acids. The CDR3, as DNA: TGTGCCAGCAGTTTGGGGACAGAGTGCTACGAGCAGTACTTC. Amino acid sequence: CASSLGTECYEQYF.

This clonotype was recorded a few times. V is TRBV20-1 and J is TRBJ2-1, with 13 bases matching TRBD2. V lost 4 bases, J lost 2 bases, and 2 bases stayed unmatched. Germline CDR1 DFQATT, CDR2 SNEGSKA (reference sequence). This CDR3 region has 15 residues. CDR3 in DNA: TGCAGTGCTATCGGGACTAGCGGGGCCTACAATGAGCAGTTCTTC. It is translated as CSAIGTSGAYNEQFF.

The chain has TRBV6-5 and TRBJ2-7, with D possibly matching TRBD2 (6 bases). This CDR3 is built from 14 residues. CDR1 MNHEY and CDR2 SVGAGI come from the germline V gene. Trimming shortened V by 5 bases and J by 2 bases, and 13 bases separated the two germline ends. The CDR3 DNA reads TGTGCCAGCAGTCCCCCGGACTACACCTACGAGCAGTACTTC. Translation: CASSPPDYTYEQYF.

This clonotype was seen only a few times. The chain combines TRBV13 with TRBJ2-1; TRBD2 agrees at 11 bases. With V trimmed by 4 bases and J by 6 bases, 5 bases remained unmatched. Germline V gene lookup returns CDR1 PRHDT and CDR2 FYEKMQ (reference sequence). This CDR3 has 15 residues. The CDR3 nucleotides read TGTGCCAGCAGCTCGGGACTAGCGGTCTCCAATGAGCAGTTCTTC. Protein sequence: CASSSGLAVSNEQFF.

The V and J genes are TRBV6-1 and TRBJ1-5, with D uncertain. The CDR3 is 13 residues long. Germline lookup yields CDR1 MNHNS and CDR2 SASEGT. The V and J ends lost 4 bases and 10 bases respectively, with 14 bases between them. The DNA for the CDR3 is TGTGCCAGCAGTGCCACGCAAATCGGCCCCCAGCATTTT. Translating it yields CASSATQIGPQHF.

This rearrangement joins TRBV7-9 to TRBJ2-1; 8 bases are a match to TRBD1. The V segment lost 3 bases and the J segment 6 bases; nucleotides outside the gene matches: 7. Germline values: CDR1 SEHNR, CDR2 FQNEAQ (reference sequence). The length of the CDR3 is 15 residues. CDR3 sequence (DNA): TGTGCCAGCAGCTTCCCGGGACAGGCAGGCAATGAGCAGTTCTTC. Its protein is CASSFPGQAGNEQFF.

The chain recombines TRBV28 with TRBJ2-5, with 8 bases aligning to TRBD2. The ends lost 5 bases at V and 2 bases at J; junction bases unmatched: 10. Germline lookup yields CDR1 MDHEN and CDR2 SYDVKM. CDR3 length: 16 residues. CDR3 sequence reads: CASSPRASGLQETQYF. The CDR3 nucleotides read TGTGCCAGCAGTCCGCGAGCTAGCGGGCTGCAAGAGACCCAGTACTTC.

This rearrangement joins TRBV6-5 to TRBJ1-1; no clear D. Per germline, CDR1 MNHEY and CDR2 SVGAGI. The CDR3 sequence is 16 residues long. Trimming cost V 2 bases and J 0 bases, with 13 bases left between them. CDR3 in amino acids: CASSYDKAVMNTEAFF. The CDR3 nucleotides are TGTGCCAGCAGTTACGACAAGGCCGTGATGAACACTGAAGCTTTCTTT.

This clonotype was recorded a few times. The CDR3 protein is CSAPRQAIGQYF. CDR3 sequence (DNA): TGCAGTGCTCCCCGACAGGCGATCGGCCAGTACTTC. The J gene is TRBJ2-5, the V gene TRBV20-1; D might be TRBD1 (6 bases). V lost 5 bases, J lost 10 bases, and 17 bases lay in between. The CDR3 is 12 residues long. From germline, CDR1 is DFQATT and CDR2 SNEGSKA (reference sequence).

J is TRBJ2-1 and V is TRBV29-1; TRBD2 might be the D (6 bases). CDR1 SQVTM and CDR2 ANQGSEA come from the germline V gene. This CDR3 has 17 residues. V gave up 1 base and J gave up 0 bases, with 16 bases separating them. The chain's CDR3 is CSVEGVLGGNSYNEQFF. The CDR3 nucleotides read TGCAGCGTTGAAGGGGTCTTGGGCGGGAACTCCTACAATGAGCAGTTCTTC.

This clonotype was observed a handful of times. V gene TRBV9 combines with J gene TRBJ2-5; 9 nucleotides align to TRBD2. This CDR3 has 14 amino acids. V gave up 0 bases and J gave up 5 bases; unmatched junction bases: 2. Per the germline V gene, CDR1 is SGDLS and CDR2 is YYNGEE. The CDR3 protein is CASSVGGLAETQYF. CDR3 nucleotides: TGTGCCAGCAGCGTAGGCGGACTAGCGGAGACCCAGTACTTC.

This clonotype was observed a single time. The CDR3 spells CASRKTGPRLNGTGELFF. CDR3 nucleotides: TGTGCCAGCAGAAAAACCGGGCCCCGACTTAATGGGACCGGGGAGCTGTTTTTT. V gene TRBV6-2 or TRBV6-3 combines with J gene TRBJ2-2; D gene ambiguous. Germline CDR1 is MNHEY and CDR2 is SVGEGT. The CDR3 loop spans 18 amino acids. V was clipped by 6 bases and J by 5 bases, with 25 bases between them.

This sequence joins TRBV20-1 and TRBJ1-2; tentative D call: TRBD1 (5 bases). Germline CDR1 reads DFQATT; CDR2 reads SNEGSKA (reference sequence). The germline V and J ends were trimmed by 2 bases and 4 bases, with 8 bases remaining between them. This CDR3 spans 12 amino acids. CDR3 nucleotides: TGCAGTGCTAGACAGGGCCTCTATGGCTACACCTTC. It is translated as CSARQGLYGYTF.

This clonotype was observed a handful of times. V gene TRBV5-1 combines with J gene TRBJ2-3; TRBD2 matches at 11 bases. CDR3 size: 15 residues. V was pared by 2 bases and J by 5 bases, with 4 bases of the junction left unmatched. Germline-derived CDR1 and CDR2 are SGHRS and YFSETQ. As DNA, the CDR3 is TGCGCCAGCAGCTTAAGGGGGACTAGCGGAGATACGCAGTATTTT. It codes for CASSLRGTSGDTQYF. Supplemented by reference TRBV5-1 and TRBJ2-3, the full variable domain reads KAGVTQTPRYLIKTRGQQVTLSCSPISGHRSVSWYQQTPGQGLQFLFEYFSETQRNKGNFPGRFSGRQFSNSRSEMNVSTLELGDSALYLCASSLRGTSGDTQYFGPGTRLTVL.

The gene calls are TRBV19 and TRBJ2-1; D uncertain. CDR1 and CDR2 (germline): LNHDA, SQIVND (reference sequence). Deletions cut 3 bases from V and 10 bases from J, with 7 bases between. The CDR3 consists of 11 residues. CDR3 sequence: CASSIGREQFF. CDR3 in DNA: TGTGCCAGTAGTATCGGTCGGGAGCAGTTCTTC. Supplemented by reference TRBV19 and TRBJ2-1, the full variable domain reads DGGITQSPKYLFRKEGQNVTLSCEQNLNHDAMYWYRQDPGQGLRLIYYSQIVNDFQKGDIAEGYSVSREKKESFPLTVTSAQKNPTAFYLCASSIGREQFFGPGTRLTVL.